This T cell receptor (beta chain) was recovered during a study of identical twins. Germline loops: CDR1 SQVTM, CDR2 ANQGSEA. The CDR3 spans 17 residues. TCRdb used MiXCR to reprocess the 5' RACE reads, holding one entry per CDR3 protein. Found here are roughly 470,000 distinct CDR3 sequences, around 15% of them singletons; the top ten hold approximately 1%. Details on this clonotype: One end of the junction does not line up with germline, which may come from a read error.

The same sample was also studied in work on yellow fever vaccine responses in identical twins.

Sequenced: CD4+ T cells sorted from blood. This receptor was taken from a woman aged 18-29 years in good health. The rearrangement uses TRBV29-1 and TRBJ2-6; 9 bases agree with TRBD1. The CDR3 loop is CSVEGTGSGSGANVLTF. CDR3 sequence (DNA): TGCAGCGTCGAAGGGACAGGGTCAGGCTCTGGGGCCAACGTCCTGACTTTC.